This TCR beta chain is drawn from a study of OX40 agonist ivuxolimab in advanced cancers. About the study: Patients got intravenous ivuxolimab at 0.01 to 10 mg/kg every 2 weeks.

Method: immunoSEQ multiplex PCR; TCRdb's copy keeps in-frame clones and lacks some. This table holds about 80,000 clones, roughly 89% found once. Baseline was the first blood sampling point, followed by cycle 4 day 1 and cycle 7 day 1. CDR1 is MNHNS and CDR2 is SASEGT in the germline V gene. V lost 2 bases, J lost 12 bases, and 11 bases lay in between. There are 11 residues in the CDR3. Remarks on this clone: The antigen is undetermined.

Study findings and constraints: There were also nonresponders showing low normalized T-cell clonal expansion. Some of the lowest clonal expansion was seen in partial responders at 0.1-3.0 mg/kg.

The rearrangement joins TRBV6-1 to TRBJ2-7, with unresolved D. The receptor's source is an adult with an advanced solid tumor such as melanoma, head and neck, liver or kidney cancer. Source: CD4+ or CD8+ T cells sorted from blood, taken in a trial of the OX40 agonist ivuxolimab. The CDR3 loop reads CASSEPAFPYF. In nucleotides, the CDR3 is TGTGCCAGCAGTGAACCGGCTTTTCCGTACTTC.